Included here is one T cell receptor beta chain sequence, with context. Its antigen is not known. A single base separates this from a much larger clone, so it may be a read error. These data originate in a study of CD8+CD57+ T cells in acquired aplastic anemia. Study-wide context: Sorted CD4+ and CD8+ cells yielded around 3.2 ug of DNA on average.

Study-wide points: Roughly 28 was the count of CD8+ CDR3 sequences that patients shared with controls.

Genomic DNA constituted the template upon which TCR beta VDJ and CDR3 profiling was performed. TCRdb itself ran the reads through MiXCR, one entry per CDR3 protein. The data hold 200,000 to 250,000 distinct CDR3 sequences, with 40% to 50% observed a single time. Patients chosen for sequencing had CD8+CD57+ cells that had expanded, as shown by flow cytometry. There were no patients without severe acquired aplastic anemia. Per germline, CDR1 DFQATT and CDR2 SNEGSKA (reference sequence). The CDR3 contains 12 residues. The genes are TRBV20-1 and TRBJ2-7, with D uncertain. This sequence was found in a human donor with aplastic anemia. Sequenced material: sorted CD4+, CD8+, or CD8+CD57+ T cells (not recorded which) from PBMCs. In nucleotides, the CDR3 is TGCAGCCATGGCGGCAGCCCCTACGGGCAGTACTTC. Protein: CSHGGSPYGQYF.